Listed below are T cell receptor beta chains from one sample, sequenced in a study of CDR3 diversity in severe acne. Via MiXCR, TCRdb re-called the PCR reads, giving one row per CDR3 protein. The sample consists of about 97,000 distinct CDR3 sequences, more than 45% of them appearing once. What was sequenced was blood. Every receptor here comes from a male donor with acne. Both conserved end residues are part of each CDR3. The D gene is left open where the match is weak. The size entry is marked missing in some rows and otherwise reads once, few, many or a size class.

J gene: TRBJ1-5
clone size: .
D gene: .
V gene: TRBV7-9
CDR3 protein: CASSSPYEQPQHF
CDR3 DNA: TGTGCCAGCAGCTCCCCCTACGAGCAGCCCCAGCATTTT

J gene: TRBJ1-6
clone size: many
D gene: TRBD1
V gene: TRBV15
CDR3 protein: CATSRKQGGNSPLHF
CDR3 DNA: TGTGCCACCAGCAGAAAGCAGGGGGGAAATTCACCCCTCCACTTT

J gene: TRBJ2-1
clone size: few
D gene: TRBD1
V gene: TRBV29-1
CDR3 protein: CSVVGQGAYNEQFF
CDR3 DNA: TGCAGCGTTGTGGGACAGGGGGCGTACAATGAGCAGTTCTTC

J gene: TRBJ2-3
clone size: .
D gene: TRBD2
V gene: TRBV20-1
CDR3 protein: CSASSQTSGSTDTQYF
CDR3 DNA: TGCAGTGCTAGCTCTCAGACTAGCGGGAGCACAGATACGCAGTATTTT

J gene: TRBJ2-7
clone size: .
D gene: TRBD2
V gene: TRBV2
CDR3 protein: CASSESGSSTDTEDEQYF
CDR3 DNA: TGTGCCAGCAGTGAGAGCGGGAGCAGCACAGATACGGAGGACGAGCAGTACTTC

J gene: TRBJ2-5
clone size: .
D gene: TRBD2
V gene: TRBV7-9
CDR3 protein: CASSLWFGTSGSNIDF
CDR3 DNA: TGTGCCAGCAGCTTATGGTTTGGGACTAGCGGGAGCAACATCGACTTC

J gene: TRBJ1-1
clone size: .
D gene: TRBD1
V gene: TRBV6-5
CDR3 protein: CASSYGTAGVNTEAFF
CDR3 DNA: TGTGCCAGCAGTTATGGGACAGCAGGGGTAAACACTGAAGCTTTCTTT

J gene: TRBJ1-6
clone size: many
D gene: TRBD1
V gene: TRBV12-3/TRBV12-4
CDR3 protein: CASSTTGGASPLHF
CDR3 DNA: TGTGCCAGCAGCACGACAGGGGGCGCTTCACCCCTCCACTTT

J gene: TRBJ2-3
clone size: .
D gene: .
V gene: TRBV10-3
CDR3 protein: CAISDRDTFTDTQYF
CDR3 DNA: TGTGCCATCAGTGACCGGGACACTTTCACAGATACGCAGTATTTT

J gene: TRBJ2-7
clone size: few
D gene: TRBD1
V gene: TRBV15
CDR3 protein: CATSVRQGSYEQYF
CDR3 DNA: TGTGCCACCAGCGTACGACAGGGGTCCTACGAGCAGTACTTC

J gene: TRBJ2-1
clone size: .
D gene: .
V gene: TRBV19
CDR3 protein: CASSITDYNKQFF
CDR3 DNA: TGTGCCAGTAGTATCACAGACTACAATAAGCAGTTCTTC

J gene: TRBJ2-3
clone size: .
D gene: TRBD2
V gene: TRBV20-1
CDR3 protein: CSARALAGETDTQYF
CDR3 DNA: TGCAGTGCTAGAGCCCTAGCGGGAGAAACAGATACGCAGTATTTT

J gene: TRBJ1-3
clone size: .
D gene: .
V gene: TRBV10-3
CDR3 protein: CATATDTIYF
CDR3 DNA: TGTGCCACCGCTACTGACACCATATATTTT

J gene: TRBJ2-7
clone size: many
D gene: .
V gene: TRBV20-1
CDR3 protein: CSARAGGNSYEQYF
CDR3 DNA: TGCAGTGCTAGAGCTGGGGGGAACTCCTACGAGCAGTACTTC

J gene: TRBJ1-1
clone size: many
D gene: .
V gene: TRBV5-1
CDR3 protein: CASSLGVGGGSTEAFF
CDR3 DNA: TGCGCCAGCAGCTTGGGCGTCGGGGGGGGAAGTACTGAAGCTTTCTTT

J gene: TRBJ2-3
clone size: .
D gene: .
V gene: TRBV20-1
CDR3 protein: CSATGAETFNEQYF
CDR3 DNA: TGCAGTGCTACCGGGGCCGAGACGTTTAATGAGCAGTATTTT

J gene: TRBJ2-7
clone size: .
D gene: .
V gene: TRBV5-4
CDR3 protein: CASSLRDTSYEQYF
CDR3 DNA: TGTGCCAGCAGCTTGCGGGACACATCCTACGAGCAGTACTTC

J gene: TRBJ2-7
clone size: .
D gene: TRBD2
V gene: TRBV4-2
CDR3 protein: CASSQVLTSGARYEQYF
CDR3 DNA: TGTGCCAGCAGCCAAGTATTAACTAGCGGGGCCCGGTACGAGCAGTACTTC

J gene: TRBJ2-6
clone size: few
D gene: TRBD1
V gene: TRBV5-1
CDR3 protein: CASSPQGTFSGANVLTF
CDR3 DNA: TGCGCCAGCAGCCCACAGGGGACCTTCTCTGGGGCCAACGTCCTGACTTTC

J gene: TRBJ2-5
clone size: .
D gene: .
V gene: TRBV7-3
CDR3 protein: CASSATGTVNQETQYF
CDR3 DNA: TGTGCCAGCAGCGCGACAGGAACGGTGAACCAAGAGACCCAGTACTTC

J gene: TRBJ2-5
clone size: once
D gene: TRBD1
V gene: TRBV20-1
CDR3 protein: CSASGDLGQGKETQYF
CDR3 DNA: TGCAGTGCTAGTGGGGATCTCGGACAGGGGAAAGAGACCCAGTACTTC

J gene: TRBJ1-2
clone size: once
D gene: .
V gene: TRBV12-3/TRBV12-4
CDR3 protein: CASSLGSGVCGYAF
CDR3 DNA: TGTGCCAGTAGTTTAGGGTCTGGGGTTTGTGGCTACGCCTTC

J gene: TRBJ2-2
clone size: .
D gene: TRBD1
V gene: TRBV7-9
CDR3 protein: CASSAQGVNTGELFF
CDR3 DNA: TGTGCCAGCAGTGCACAGGGGGTCAACACCGGGGAGCTGTTTTTT

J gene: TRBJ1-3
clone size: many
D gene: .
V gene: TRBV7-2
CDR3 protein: CASRMAGRAGGNTIYF
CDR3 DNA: TGTGCCAGCAGGATGGCCGGCAGGGCGGGCGGAAACACCATATATTTT

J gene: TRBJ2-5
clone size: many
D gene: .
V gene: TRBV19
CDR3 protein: CASSMGGTVQETQYF
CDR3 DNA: TGTGCCAGTAGTATGGGAGGGACAGTCCAAGAGACCCAGTACTTC

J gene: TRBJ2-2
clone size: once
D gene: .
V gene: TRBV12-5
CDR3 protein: CASGLIPGTPTGELFF
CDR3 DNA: TGTGCTAGTGGTTTGATCCCCGGGACTCCAACCGGGGAGCTGTTTTTT

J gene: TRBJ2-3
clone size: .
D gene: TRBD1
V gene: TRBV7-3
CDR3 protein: CASSLVAQGLTDTQYF
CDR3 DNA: TGTGCCAGCAGCTTAGTAGCACAGGGGCTGACAGATACGCAGTATTTT

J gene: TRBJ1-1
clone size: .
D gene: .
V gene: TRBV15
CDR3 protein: CAMGGARGNTEAFF
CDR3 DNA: TGTGCAATGGGAGGGGCGCGAGGGAACACTGAAGCTTTCTTT

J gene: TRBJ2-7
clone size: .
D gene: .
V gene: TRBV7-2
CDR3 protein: CASSLGAGGYEQYF
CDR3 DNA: TGTGCCAGCAGCTTAGGGGCAGGAGGCTACGAGCAGTACTTC

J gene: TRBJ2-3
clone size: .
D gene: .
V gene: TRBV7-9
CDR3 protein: CASSLVGDADTQYF
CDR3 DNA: TGTGCCAGCAGCTTAGTGGGGGACGCAGATACGCAGTATTTT

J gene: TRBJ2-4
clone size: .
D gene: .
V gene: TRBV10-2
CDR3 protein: CASSESSGWHIQYF
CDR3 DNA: TGCGCCAGCAGTGAGTCGAGCGGGTGGCACATTCAGTACTTC

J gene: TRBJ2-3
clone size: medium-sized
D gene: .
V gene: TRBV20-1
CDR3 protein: CTPAGPNAGTDTQYF
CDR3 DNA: TGCACCCCCGCGGGACCCAACGCAGGCACAGATACGCAGTATTTT

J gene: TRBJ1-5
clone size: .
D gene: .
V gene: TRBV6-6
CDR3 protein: CASTTWDDSNQPQHF
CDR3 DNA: TGTGCCAGCACCACCTGGGACGATAGCAATCAGCCCCAGCATTTT

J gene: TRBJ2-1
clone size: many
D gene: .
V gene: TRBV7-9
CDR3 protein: CASSLGPRDVYNEQFF
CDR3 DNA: TGTGCCAGCAGCTTAGGACCCCGGGACGTTTACAATGAGCAGTTCTTC

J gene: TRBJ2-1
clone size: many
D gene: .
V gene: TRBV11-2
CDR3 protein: CASSPGRWDLPSYNEQFF
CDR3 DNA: TGTGCCAGCAGCCCGGGACGGTGGGACTTACCAAGTTACAATGAGCAGTTCTTC

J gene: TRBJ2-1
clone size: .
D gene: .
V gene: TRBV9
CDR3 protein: CASSVSDSWGHEQFF
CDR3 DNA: TGTGCCAGCAGCGTAAGTGACTCGTGGGGTCATGAGCAGTTCTTC

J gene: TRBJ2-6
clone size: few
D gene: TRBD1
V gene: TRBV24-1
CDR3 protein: CATSDGTGLLAGANVLTF
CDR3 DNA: TGTGCCACCAGTGATGGGACAGGTCTCCTGGCTGGGGCCAACGTCCTGACTTTC

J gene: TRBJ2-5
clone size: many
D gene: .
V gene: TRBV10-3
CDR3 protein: CAISEVTAQETQYF
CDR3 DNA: TGTGCCATCAGTGAAGTGACTGCACAAGAGACCCAGTACTTC

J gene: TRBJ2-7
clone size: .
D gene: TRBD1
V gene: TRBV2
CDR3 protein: CASSDRDRAYEQYF
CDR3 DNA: TGTGCCAGCAGTGACCGGGACAGAGCCTACGAGCAGTACTTC

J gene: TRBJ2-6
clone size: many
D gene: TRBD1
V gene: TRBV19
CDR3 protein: CASIGQGSGANVLTF
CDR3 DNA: TGTGCCAGTATAGGACAGGGTTCTGGGGCCAACGTCCTGACTTTC